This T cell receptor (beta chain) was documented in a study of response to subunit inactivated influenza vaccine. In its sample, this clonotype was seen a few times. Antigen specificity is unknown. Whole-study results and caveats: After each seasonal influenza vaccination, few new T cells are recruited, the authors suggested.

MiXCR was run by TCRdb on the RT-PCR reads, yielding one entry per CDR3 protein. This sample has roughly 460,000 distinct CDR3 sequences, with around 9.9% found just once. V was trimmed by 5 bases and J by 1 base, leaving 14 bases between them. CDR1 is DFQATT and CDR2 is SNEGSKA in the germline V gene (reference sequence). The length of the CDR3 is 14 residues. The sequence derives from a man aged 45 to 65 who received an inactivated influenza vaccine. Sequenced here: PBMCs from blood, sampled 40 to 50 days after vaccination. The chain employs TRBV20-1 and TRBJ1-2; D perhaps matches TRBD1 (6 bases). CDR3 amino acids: CSARPDRDNYGYTF. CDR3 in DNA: TGCAGTGCTCGCCCGGACAGAGATAACTATGGCTACACCTTC.